This is a list of T cell receptor beta chains from one sample in a study of STAT3 mutations in large granular lymphocyte leukemia. The assay was immunoSEQ multiplex PCR, and TCRdb's table has in-frame clones only and misses some. The sample consists of some 9,800 clones, about 85% of them appearing once. The sample comprised peripheral blood mononuclear cells. The receptor set was obtained from a man aged 55 to 70 with T-cell large granular lymphocyte leukemia. Some clones in this sample may be carry-over from other donors' samples. The CDR3 runs from the conserved cysteine through the conserved F or W. Each record gives: J gene, D gene, V gene, CDR3 protein. A D gene is named only where the DNA matches it firmly.

j_call: TRBJ2-2
d_call: .
v_call: TRBV7-2
cdr3_aa: CASSAQGSGELFF

j_call: TRBJ1-1
d_call: .
v_call: TRBV5-1
cdr3_aa: CASSLFLAAEAFF

j_call: TRBJ2-5
d_call: .
v_call: TRBV4-3
cdr3_aa: CASSPLLGETQYF

j_call: TRBJ2-1
d_call: .
v_call: TRBV5-1
cdr3_aa: CASSPSGLNEQFF

j_call: TRBJ2-7
d_call: .
v_call: TRBV19
cdr3_aa: CASSTRLGYEQYF

j_call: TRBJ2-2
d_call: .
v_call: TRBV28
cdr3_aa: CASGRSAGANTGELFF

j_call: TRBJ1-1
d_call: .
v_call: TRBV14
cdr3_aa: CASSGQHTEAFF

j_call: TRBJ2-1
d_call: .
v_call: TRBV7-2
cdr3_aa: CASSLALEGEQFF

j_call: TRBJ2-1
d_call: .
v_call: TRBV6-6
cdr3_aa: CASIRTATPYNEQFF

j_call: TRBJ1-1
d_call: .
v_call: TRBV12-5
cdr3_aa: CASVQDRWNTEAFF

j_call: TRBJ2-6
d_call: .
v_call: TRBV5-1
cdr3_aa: CASSATAFSLGANVLTF

j_call: TRBJ2-6
d_call: TRBD1
v_call: TRBV19
cdr3_aa: CASSTRTGGSGANVLTF

j_call: TRBJ2-4
d_call: .
v_call: TRBV27
cdr3_aa: CASSLSNGLVNIQYF

j_call: TRBJ1-2
d_call: .
v_call: TRBV28
cdr3_aa: CASTRRGRDYGYTF